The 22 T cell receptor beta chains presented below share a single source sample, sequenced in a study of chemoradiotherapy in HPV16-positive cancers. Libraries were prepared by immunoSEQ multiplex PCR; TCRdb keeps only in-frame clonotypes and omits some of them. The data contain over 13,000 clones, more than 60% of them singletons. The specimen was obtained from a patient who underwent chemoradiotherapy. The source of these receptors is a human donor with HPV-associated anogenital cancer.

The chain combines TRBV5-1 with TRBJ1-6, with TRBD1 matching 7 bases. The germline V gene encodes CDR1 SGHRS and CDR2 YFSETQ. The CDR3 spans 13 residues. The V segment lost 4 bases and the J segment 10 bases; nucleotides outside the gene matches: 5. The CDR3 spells CASSEGTESPLHF. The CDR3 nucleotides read TGCGCCAGCAGCGAGGGGACAGAATCACCCCTCCACTTT.

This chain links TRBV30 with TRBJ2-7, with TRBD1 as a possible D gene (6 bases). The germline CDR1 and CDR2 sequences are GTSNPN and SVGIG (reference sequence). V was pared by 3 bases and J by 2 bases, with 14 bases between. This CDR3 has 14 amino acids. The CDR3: CAWRGPGEAYEQYF. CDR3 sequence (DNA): TGTGCCTGGAGGGGGCCAGGGGAAGCCTACGAGCAGTACTTC. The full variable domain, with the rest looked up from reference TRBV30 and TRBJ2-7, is SQTIHQWPATLVQPVGSPLSLECTVEGTSNPNLYWYRQAAGRGLQLLFYSVGIGQISSEVPQNLSASRPQDRQFILSSKKLLLSDSGFYLCAWRGPGEAYEQYFGPGTRLTVT.

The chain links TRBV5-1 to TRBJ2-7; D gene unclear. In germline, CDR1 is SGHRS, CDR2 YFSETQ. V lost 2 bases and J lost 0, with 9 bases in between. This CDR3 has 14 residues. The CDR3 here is CASSFGGNSYEQYF. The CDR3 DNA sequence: TGCGCCAGCAGCTTCGGCGGAAACTCCTACGAGCAGTACTTC.

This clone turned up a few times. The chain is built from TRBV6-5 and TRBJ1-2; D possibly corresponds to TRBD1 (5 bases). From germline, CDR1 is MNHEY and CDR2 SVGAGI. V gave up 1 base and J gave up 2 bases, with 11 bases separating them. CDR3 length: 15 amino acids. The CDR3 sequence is CASSYLTGPNYGYTF. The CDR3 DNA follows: TGTGCCAGCAGTTACTTGACGGGACCAAACTATGGCTACACCTTC.

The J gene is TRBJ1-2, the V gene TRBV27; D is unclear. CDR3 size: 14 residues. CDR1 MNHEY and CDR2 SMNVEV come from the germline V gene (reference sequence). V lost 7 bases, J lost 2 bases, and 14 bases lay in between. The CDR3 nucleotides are TGTGCCAGCATCTTAGGGTCAGTAAACTATGGCTACACCTTC. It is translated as CASILGSVNYGYTF.

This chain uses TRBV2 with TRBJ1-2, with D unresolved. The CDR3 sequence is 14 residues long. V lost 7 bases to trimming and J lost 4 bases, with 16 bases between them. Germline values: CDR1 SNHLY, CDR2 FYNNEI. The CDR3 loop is CASTERHSLYGYTF. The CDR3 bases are TGTGCCAGCACCGAGAGGCACAGCCTCTATGGCTACACCTTC.

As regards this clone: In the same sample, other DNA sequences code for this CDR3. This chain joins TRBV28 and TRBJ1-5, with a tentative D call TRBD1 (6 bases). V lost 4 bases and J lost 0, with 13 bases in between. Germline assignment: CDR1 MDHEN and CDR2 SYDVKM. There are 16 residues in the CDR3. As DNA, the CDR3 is TGTGCCAGCAGTTCATGGACAGACTATAGCAATCAGCCCCAGCATTTT. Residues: CASSSWTDYSNQPQHF.

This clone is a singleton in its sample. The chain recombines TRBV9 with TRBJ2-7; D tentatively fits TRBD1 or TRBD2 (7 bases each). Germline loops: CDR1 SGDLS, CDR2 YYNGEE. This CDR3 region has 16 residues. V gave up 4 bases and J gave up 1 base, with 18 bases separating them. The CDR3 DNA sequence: TGTGCCAGCAGCCGACAGGGAGGGATGGGATCCTACGAGCAGTACTTC. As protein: CASSRQGGMGSYEQYF.

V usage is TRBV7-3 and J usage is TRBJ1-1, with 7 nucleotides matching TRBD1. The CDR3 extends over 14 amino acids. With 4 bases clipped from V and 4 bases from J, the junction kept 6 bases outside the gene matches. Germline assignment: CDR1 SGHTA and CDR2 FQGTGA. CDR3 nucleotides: TGTGCCAGCAGCTCGACAGGGAGCGGCACTGAAGCTTTCTTT. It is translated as CASSSTGSGTEAFF.

CDR3 bases: TGTGCCAGCCGGGCCCAGACCTACGAGCAGTACTTC. It translates to CASRAQTYEQYF. The chain joins TRBV10-3 to TRBJ2-7; D is ambiguous. Germline V gene lookup returns CDR1 ENHRY and CDR2 SYGVKD. This CDR3 contains 12 residues. V lost 10 bases, J lost 2 bases, and 12 bases lay in between.

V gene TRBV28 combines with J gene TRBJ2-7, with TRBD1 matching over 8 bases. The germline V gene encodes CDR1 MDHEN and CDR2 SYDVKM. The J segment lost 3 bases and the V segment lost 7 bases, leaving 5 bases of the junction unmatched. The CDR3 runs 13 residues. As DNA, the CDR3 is TGTGCCAGCAAAGGACAGGGTTTCTACGAGCAGTACTTC. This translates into CASKGQGFYEQYF.

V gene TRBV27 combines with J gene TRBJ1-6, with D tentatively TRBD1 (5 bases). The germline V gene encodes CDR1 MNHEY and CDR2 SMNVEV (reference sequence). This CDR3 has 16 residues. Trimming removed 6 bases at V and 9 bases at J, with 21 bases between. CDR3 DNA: TGTGCCAGCAGCCACCCCCCAGGGAATCGGGTTTCACCCCTCCACTTT. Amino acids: CASSHPPGNRVSPLHF.

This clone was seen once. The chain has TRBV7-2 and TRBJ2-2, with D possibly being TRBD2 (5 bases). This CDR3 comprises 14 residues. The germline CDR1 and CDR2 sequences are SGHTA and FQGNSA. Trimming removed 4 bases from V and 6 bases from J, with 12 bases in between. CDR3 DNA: TGTGCCAGCAGCTCTTCCGGACTGTCCGGGGAGCTGTTTTTT. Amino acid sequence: CASSSSGLSGELFF.

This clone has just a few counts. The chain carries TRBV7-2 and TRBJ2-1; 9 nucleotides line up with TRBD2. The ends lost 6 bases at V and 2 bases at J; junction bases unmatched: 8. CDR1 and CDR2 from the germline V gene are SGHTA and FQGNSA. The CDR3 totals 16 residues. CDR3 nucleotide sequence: TGTGCCAGCAGGGGTACCCAGCGGGGGGCCTACAATGAGCAGTTCTTC. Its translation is CASRGTQRGAYNEQFF. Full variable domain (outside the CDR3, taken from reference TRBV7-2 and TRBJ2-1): GAGVSQSPSNKVTEKGKDVELRCDPISGHTALYWYRQSLGQGLEFLIYFQGNSAPDKSGLPSDRFSAERTGGSVSTLTIQRTQQEDSAVYLCASRGTQRGAYNEQFFGPGTRLTVL.

The CDR3 DNA is TGTGCCAGTAGTATGAGCGGGGCTTCTTCGCAGTATTTT. Amino acids: CASSMSGASSQYF. The rearrangement uses TRBV19 and TRBJ2-3; TRBD2 aligns across 7 bases. CDR1 is LNHDA, CDR2 SQIVND, per germline (reference sequence). CDR3 length: 13 residues. V shed 3 bases, J shed 10 bases, and the junction held 7 bases outside the gene matches.

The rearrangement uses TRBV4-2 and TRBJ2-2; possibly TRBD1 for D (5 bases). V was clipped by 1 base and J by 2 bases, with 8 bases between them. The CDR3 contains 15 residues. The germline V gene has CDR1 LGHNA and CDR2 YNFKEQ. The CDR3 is CASSQVTGNTGELFF. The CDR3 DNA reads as TGTGCCAGCAGCCAAGTCACAGGCAACACCGGGGAGCTGTTTTTT.

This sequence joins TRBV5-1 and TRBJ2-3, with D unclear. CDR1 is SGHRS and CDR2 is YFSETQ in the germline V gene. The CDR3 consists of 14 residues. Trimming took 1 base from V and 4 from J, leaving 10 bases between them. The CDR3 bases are TGCGCCAGCAGCTTGCCTTCTTGGGCAGATACGCAGTATTTT. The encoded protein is CASSLPSWADTQYF.

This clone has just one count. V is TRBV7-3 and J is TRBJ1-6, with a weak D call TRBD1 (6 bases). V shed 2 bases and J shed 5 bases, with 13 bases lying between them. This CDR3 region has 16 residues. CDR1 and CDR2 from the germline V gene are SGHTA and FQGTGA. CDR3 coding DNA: TGTGCCAGCAGCTTAGGAGGGTCAGGGGATAATTCACCCCTCCACTTT. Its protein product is CASSLGGSGDNSPLHF.

CDR3 loop: CASSPTSGGALDTQYF. The CDR3, as DNA: TGTGCCAGCAGTCCGACTAGCGGGGGGGCTTTAGATACGCAGTATTTT. The chain has TRBV2 and TRBJ2-3; 14 positions match TRBD2. Germline values: CDR1 SNHLY, CDR2 FYNNEI. V lost 5 bases, J lost 5 bases, and 6 bases stayed unmatched. This CDR3 region has 16 residues. The full variable domain, with the rest looked up from reference TRBV2 and TRBJ2-3, is EPEVTQTPSHQVTQMGQEVILRCVPISNHLYFYWYRQILGQKVEFLVSFYNNEISEKSEIFDDQFSVERPDGSNFTLKIRSTKLEDSAMYFCASSPTSGGALDTQYFGPGTRLTVL.

CDR3 sequence: CASSETTYTGELFF. CDR3 in DNA: TGTGCCAGCAGTGAGACTACCTACACCGGGGAGCTGTTTTTT. This chain connects TRBV5-4 to TRBJ2-2; TRBD2 is a possible D gene (5 bases). The CDR3 totals 14 residues. Trimming pared 5 bases from V and 3 bases from J, leaving 11 bases between. Germline V CDR1 and CDR2: SGHNT, YYREEE (reference sequence).

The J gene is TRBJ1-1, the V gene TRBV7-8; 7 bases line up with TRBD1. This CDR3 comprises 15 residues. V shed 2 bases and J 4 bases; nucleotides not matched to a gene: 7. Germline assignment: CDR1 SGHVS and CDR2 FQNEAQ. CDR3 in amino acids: CASSLTGEGGTEAFF. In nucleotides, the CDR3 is TGTGCCAGCAGCTTAACAGGGGAAGGTGGCACTGAAGCTTTCTTT.

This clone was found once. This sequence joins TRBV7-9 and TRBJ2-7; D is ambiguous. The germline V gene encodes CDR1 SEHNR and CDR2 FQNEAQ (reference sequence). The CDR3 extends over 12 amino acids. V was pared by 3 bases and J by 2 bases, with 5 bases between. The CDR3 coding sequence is TGTGCCAGCAGCTTGGGTACCTACGAGCAGTACTTC. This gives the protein CASSLGTYEQYF.